This record looks at one TCR beta chain sequence and its context. This record belongs to a study of blood T cell repertoires in COVID-19. Study summary: In each case, the material was cDNA or gDNA derived from T cells, B-cell-depleted T cells, or PBMCs.

CDR1 and CDR2 from the germline V gene are SGDLS and YYNGEE. The CDR3 has 16 amino acids. V was cut by 4 bases and J by 0 bases, with 14 bases left in between. As originally analysed: Reference gene primer amplification gave estimated nucleated cell counts. Assay used: immunoSEQ multiplex PCR; TCRdb lists only in-frame clones, some missing. V, J and clone size were drawn from that table, and D and trimming were deduced from the DNA. The sample consists of about 410,000 clones, around nine tenths of them appearing once. Seattle patients were enrolled while actively infected and followed longitudinally.

The sample was peripheral blood. This chain joins TRBV9 and TRBJ1-3; D gene unclear. This TCR was sampled from a woman in her 40s with COVID-19, enrolled during active disease. CDR3 DNA: TGTGCCAGCAGCTCCTCGGGGAAGAGCTCTGGAAACACCATATATTTT. Protein sequence: CASSSSGKSSGNTIYF.